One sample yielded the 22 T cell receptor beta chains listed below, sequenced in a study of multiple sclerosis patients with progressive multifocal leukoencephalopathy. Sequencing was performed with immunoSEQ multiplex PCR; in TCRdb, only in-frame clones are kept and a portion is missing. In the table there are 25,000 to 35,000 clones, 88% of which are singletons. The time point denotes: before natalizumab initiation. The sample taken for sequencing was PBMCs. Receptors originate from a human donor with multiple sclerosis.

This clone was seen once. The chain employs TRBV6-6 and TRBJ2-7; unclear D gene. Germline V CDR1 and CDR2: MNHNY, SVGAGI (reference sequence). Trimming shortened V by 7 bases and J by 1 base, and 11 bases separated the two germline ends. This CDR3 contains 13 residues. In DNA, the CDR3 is TGTGCCAGCATTGGTCCCCTGTCCTACGAGCAGTACTTC. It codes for CASIGPLSYEQYF.

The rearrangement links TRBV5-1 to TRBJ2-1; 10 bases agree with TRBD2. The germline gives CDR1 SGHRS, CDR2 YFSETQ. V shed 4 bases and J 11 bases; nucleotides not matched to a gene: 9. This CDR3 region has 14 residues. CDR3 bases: TGCGCCAGCAGCCCCCTTAGCGGGGGGCCTCAGCAGTTCTTC. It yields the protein CASSPLSGGPQQFF.

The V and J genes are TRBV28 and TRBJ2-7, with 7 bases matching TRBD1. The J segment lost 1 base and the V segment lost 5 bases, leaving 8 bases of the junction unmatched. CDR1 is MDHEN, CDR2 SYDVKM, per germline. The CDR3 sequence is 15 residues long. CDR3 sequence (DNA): TGTGCCAGCAGTGCCTTCAACAGGGGTTCCTACGAGCAGTACTTC. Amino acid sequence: CASSAFNRGSYEQYF.

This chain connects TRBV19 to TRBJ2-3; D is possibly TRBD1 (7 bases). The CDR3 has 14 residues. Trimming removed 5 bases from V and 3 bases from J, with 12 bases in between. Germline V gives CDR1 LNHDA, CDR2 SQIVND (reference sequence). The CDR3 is CASSATGRTDTQYF. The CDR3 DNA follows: TGTGCCAGTAGTGCGACAGGGAGGACAGATACGCAGTATTTT.

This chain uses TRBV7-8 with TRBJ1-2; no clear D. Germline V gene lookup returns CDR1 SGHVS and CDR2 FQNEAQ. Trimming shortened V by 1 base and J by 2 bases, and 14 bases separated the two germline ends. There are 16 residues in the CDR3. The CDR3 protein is CASSLDSSHRNYGYTF. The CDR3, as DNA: TGTGCCAGCAGCTTAGACTCTTCGCACAGAAACTATGGCTACACCTTC.

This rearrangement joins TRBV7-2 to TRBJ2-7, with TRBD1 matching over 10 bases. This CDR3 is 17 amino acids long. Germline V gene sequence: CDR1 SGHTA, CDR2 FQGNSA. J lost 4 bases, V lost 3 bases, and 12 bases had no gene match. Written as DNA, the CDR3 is TGTGCCAGCAGCTTTAGGCCCCTGGGACAGGGGATTTACGAGCAGTACTTC. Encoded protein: CASSFRPLGQGIYEQYF. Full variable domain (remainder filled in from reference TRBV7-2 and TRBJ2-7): GAGVSQSPSNKVTEKGKDVELRCDPISGHTALYWYRQSLGQGLEFLIYFQGNSAPDKSGLPSDRFSAERTGGSVSTLTIQRTQQEDSAVYLCASSFRPLGQGIYEQYFGPGTRLTVT.

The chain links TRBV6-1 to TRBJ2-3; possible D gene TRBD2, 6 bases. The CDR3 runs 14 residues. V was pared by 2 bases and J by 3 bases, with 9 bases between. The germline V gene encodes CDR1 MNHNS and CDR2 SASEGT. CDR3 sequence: CASSERRGTDTQYF. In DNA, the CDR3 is TGTGCCAGCAGTGAACGACGGGGGACAGATACGCAGTATTTT.

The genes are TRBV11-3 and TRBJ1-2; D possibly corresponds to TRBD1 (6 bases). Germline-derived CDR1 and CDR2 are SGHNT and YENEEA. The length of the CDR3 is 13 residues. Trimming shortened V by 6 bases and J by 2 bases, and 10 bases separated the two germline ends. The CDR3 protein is CASRPTGNYGYTF. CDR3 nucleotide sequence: TGTGCCAGCAGGCCTACAGGGAACTATGGCTACACCTTC.

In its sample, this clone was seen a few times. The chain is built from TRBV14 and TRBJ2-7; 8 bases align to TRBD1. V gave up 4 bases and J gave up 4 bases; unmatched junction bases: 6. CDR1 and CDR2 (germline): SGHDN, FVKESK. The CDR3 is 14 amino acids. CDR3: CASSRDRGLYEQYF. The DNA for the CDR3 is TGTGCCAGCAGCCGAGACAGGGGACTTTACGAGCAGTACTTC.

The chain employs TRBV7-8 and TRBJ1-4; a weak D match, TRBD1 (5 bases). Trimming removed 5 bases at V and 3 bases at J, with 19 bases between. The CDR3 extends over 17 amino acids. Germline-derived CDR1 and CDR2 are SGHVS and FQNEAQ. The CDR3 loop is CASSGQLGVRANEKLFF. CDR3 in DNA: TGTGCCAGCAGCGGTCAGCTGGGGGTGAGGGCTAATGAAAAACTGTTTTTT.

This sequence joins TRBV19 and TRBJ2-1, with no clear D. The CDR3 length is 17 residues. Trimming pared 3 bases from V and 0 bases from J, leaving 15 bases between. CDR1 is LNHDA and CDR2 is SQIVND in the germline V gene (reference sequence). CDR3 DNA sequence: TGTGCCAGTAGTATTATGGTCAGGCAGAGCTCCTACAATGAGCAGTTCTTC. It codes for CASSIMVRQSSYNEQFF.

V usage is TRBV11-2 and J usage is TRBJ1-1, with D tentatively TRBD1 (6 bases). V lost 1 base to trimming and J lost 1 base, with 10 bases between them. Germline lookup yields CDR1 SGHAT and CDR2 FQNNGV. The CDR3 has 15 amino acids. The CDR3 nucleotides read TGTGCCAGCAGCTTAGGAATGACAGGGAACACTGAAGCTTTCTTT. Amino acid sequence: CASSLGMTGNTEAFF.

The CDR3 spells CASSPYRENSPLHF. The CDR3 region has the DNA TGTGCCAGCAGTCCATACAGGGAGAATTCACCCCTCCACTTT. The chain combines TRBV27 with TRBJ1-6; tentatively, D is TRBD1 (6 bases). This CDR3 spans 14 amino acids. CDR1 and CDR2 from the germline V gene are MNHEY and SMNVEV (reference sequence). V was clipped by 5 bases and J by 7 bases, with 12 bases between them.

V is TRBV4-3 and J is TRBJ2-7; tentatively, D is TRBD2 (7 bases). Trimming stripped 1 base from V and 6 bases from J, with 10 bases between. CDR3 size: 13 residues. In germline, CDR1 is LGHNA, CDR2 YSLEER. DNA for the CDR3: TGCGCCAGCAGCCAAGGGGAGGGGGGCGAGCAGTACTTC. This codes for CASSQGEGGEQYF.

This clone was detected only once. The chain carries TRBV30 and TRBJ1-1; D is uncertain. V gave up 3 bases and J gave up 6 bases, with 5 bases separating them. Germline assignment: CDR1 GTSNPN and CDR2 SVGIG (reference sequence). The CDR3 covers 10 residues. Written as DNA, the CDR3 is TGTGCCTGGAGAGAATCTGAAGCTTTCTTT. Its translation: CAWRESEAFF.

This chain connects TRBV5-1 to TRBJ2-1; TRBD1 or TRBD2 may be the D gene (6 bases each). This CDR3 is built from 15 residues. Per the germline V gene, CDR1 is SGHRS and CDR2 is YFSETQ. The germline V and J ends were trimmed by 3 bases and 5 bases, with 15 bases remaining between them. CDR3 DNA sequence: TGCGCCAGCAGCTGGACGTCGGGGGCAAACAATGAGCAGTTCTTC. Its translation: CASSWTSGANNEQFF.

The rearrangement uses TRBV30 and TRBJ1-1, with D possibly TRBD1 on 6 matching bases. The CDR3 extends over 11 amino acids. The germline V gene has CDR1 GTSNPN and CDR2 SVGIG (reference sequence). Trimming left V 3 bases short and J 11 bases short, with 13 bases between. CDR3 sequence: CAWRGALEAFF. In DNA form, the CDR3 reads TGTGCCTGGAGGGGGGCCCTAGAGGCTTTCTTT.

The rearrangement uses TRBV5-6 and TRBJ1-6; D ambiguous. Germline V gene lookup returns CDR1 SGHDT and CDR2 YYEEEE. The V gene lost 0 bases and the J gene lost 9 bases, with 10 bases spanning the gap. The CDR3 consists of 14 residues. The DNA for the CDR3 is TGTGCCAGCAGCTTGGTGGAGTGGGGTTCACCCCTCCACTTT. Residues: CASSLVEWGSPLHF.

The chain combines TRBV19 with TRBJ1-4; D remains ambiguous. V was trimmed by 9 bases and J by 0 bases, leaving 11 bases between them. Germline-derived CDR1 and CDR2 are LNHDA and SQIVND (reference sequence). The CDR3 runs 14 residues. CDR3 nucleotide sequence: TGTGCCAGCCAATACCGTGCAACTAATGAAAAACTGTTTTTT. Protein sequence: CASQYRATNEKLFF.

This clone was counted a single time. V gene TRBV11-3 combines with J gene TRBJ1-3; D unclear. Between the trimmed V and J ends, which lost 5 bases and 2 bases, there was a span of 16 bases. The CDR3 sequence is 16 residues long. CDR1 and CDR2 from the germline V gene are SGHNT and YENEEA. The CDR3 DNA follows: TGTGCCAGCAGCCCCCGTGAGTCAAGGACTGGAAACACCATATATTTT. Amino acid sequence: CASSPRESRTGNTIYF.

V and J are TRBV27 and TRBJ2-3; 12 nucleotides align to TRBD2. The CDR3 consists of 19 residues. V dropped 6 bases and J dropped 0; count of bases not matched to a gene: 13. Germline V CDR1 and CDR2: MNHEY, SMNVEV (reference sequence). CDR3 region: CASSLEGLAGGLSTDTQYF. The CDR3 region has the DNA TGTGCCAGCAGCCTGGAGGGGCTAGCGGGGGGGCTTAGCACAGATACGCAGTATTTT.

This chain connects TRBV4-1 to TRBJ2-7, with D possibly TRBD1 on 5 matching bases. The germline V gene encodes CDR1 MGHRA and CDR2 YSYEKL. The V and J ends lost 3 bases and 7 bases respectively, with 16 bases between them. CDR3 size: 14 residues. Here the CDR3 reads CASSQVEGAEEQYF. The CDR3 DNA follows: TGCGCCAGCAGCCAGGTGGAAGGGGCAGAAGAGCAGTACTTC.